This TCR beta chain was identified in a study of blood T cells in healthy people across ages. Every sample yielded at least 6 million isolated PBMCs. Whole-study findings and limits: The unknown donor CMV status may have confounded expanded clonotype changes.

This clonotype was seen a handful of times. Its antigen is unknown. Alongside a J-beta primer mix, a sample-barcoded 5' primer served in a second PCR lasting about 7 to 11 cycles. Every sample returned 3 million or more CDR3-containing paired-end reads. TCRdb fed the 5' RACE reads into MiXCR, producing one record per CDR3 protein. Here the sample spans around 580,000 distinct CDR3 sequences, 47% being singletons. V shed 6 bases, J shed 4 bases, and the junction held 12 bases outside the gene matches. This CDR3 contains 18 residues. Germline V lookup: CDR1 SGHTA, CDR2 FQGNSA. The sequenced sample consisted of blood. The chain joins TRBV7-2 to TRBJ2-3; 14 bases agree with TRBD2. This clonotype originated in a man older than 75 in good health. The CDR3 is CASRRTGTSGSYADTQYF. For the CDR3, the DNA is TGTGCCAGCAGACGAACCGGGACTAGCGGGAGTTACGCAGATACGCAGTATTTT.